This T cell receptor (beta chain) was captured in a study of T cell repertoires in cytomegalovirus infection. Of note for this clonotype: Its antigen is not known.

Points from the study as a whole: What dominated the ex vivo response were HLA-C-restricted CMV-specific TCR beta clonotypes.

MiXCR, run by TCRdb on the reads, gives a single entry per CDR3 protein. The sample yields about 700,000 distinct CDR3 sequences, roughly 30% seen once. The CDR3 totals 15 residues. The V end was cut by 0 bases, the J end by 0 bases, with 9 bases between. In germline, CDR1 is SGHVS, CDR2 FNYEAQ. The specimen was cultured PBMCs, collected from culture after CMV antigen stimulation. J is TRBJ2-7 and V is TRBV7-6; no firm D call. The source is a human donor in good health (CMV status not recorded). Some clones in this sample may be carry-over from other donors' samples. The CDR3 reads CASSLASLASYEQYF. CDR3 in DNA: TGTGCCAGCAGCTTAGCTAGCTTAGCCTCCTACGAGCAGTACTTC.